This T cell receptor (beta chain) stems from a study of T-cell memory formation after mild COVID-19 (dated by TCRdb to the early 2020s). Regarding the research as a whole: Most TCR sequence clusters were specific to one of the two donors. Two young, previously healthy adult volunteers, one female and one male, were included in the cohort. T-cell clones expanding and contracting after mild COVID-19 in two donors were tracked by longitudinal TCRalpha and TCRbeta repertoire sequencing.

Study-level results and caveats: Contracting CD4+ clones were located mainly in the CM and EM memory subsets, whereas CD8+ clones were found to be enriched in EMRA. Clones that contracted from day 15 to 85 showed balanced CD4/CD8 phenotypes, whereas a second wave of clones that expanded from day 15 to 37 leaned towards CD4+. The study included only a couple of mild cases, and larger cohorts that include severe cases with pre-infection samples were judged to be necessary. The second-wave clones that peaked on day 37 were not confirmed to be SARS-CoV-2 specific. Some responding clones were detected in pre-infection memory, suggesting pre-existing cross-reactive memory T cells joined the SARS-CoV-2 response.

PBMCs were isolated by Ficoll-Paque density gradient centrifugation. The sequencer listed for this sample is Illumina NovaSeq 6000. Using 5'RACE with constant-segment primers, TCRalpha and TCRbeta cDNA libraries were constructed, with sample barcodes and unique molecular identifiers added in the process. RNA was extracted from every sample with Trizol reagent. The libraries were amplified in two PCR steps, and the second step added a second sample barcode and Illumina TruSeq adapters. Sequencing of the libraries was done on an Illumina NovaSeq, producing 2 x 150 bp paired-end reads. The original methods were these. Demultiplexing of reads and collapsing into UMI-guided consensus sequences were performed with migec v1.2.7. Using mixcr v2.1.11, UMI consensuses were aligned to TRA and TRB V and J templates and then assembled into clonotypes. Expanded or contracted clonotypes were those called significant by both edgeR and NoisET, with noise models trained on biological replicates. edgeR calls used a false discovery rate-adjusted p below 0.01 and a log2 fold-change threshold of 1. As an exploratory analysis of dynamics, max-normalized trajectories of the 1000 most abundant clonotypes were examined with PCA combined with hierarchical clustering. Each responding clone was given a CD4 or CD8 phenotype based on the CD4+ and CD8+ repertoires, which had been sequenced separately. In TCRdb, the public reads were trimmed at Q25 with fastp and aligned with MiXCR, with productive beta chains retained. Identical CDR3 protein sequences are pooled into one entry, listed with their most common genes and DNA. The V and J calls, along with clone size, are taken from TCRdb and not from the paper's own processing. This sample is represented by about 340,000 distinct CDR3 sequences; more than 15% of them were singletons. The ten largest clonotypes hold around 20% of the sample.

Measured from the cysteine to the phenylalanine, the CDR3 is 15 residues long. The kept DNA is CDR3 alone, 45 bases in frame from the first base. Taken from the germline V gene, the CDR1 and CDR2 loops are SGHRS and YFSETQ. The germline V end is reduced by 6 bases and the J end by 2 bases; junction bases left unmatched: 7. This clonotype came up a few times. Its antigen is not yet known. No quality values exist for individual bases; no much larger clone is one base distant. Material: PBMCs or a T cell subset sorted from them (not recorded which). Recombination linked TRBV5-1 to TRBJ2-3; 9 nucleotides in the junction match TRBD2. This clonotype was sampled from a man younger than 30 who had mild COVID-19 (a few samples of this study predate the infection). The sample titles of this study are shuffled in the database, so cell type and time point are left out; the donor was told from shared clones. The sequenced DNA: TGCGCCAGCAAAGATCTAGCGGGGTACACAGATACGCAGTATTTT. This gives the protein CASKDLAGYTDTQYF.